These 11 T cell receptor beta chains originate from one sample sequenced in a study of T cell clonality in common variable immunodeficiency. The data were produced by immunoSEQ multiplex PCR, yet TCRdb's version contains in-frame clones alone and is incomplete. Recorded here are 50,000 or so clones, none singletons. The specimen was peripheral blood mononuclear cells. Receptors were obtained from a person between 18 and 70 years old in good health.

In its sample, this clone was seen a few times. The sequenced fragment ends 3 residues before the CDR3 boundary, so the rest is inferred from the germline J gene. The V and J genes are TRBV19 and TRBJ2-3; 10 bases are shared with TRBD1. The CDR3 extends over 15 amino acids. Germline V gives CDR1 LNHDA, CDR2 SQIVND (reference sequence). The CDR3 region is CASSPGTGDSQPQYF. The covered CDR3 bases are TGTGCCAGTAGTCCCGGGACAGGGGATAGTCAGCCG.

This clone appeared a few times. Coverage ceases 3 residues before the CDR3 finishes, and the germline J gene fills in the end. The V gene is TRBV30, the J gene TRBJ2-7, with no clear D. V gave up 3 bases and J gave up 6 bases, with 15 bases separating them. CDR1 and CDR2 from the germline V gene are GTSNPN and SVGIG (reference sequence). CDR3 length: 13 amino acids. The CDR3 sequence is CAWSELVAGEQYF. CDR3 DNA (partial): TGTGCCTGGAGCGAGCTGGTCGCCGGCGAG.

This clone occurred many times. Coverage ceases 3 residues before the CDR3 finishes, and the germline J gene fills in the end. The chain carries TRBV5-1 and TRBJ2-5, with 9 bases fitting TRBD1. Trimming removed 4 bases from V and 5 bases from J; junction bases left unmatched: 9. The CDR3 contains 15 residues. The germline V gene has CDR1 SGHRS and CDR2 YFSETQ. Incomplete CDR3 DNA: TGCGCCAGCAGCCCTGATACAGGGGGCGAGGAGACC. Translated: CASSPDTGGEET. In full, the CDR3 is CASSPDTGGEETQYF.

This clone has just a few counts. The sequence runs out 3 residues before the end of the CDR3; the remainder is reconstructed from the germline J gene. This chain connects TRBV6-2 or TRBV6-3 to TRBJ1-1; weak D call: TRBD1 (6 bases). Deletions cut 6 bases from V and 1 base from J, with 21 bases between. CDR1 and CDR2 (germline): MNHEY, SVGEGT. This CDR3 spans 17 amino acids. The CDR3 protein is CASSLYATGSENTEAFF. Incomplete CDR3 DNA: TGTGCCAGCAGCCTATACGCCACAGGGAGTGAGAACACTGAA.

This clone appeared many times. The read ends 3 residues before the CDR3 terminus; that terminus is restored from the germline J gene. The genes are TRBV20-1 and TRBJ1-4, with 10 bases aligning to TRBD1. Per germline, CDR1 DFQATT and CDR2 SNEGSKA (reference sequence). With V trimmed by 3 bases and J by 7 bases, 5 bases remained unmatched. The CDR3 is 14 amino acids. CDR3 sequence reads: CSARDRGSSEKLFF. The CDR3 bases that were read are TGCAGTGCTAGGGACAGGGGGTCAAGTGAAAAA.

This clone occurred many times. CDR3 DNA, as far as it was read: TGCAGTGCGCCACGCGGGCACGGCGAG. Protein product: CSAPRGHGE. In full, the CDR3 reads CSAPRGHGEQYF. The rearrangement uses TRBV20-1 and TRBJ2-7; possibly TRBD2 for D (5 bases). The CDR3 end falls 3 residues outside the read, so it is completed with the germline J gene. The length of the CDR3 is 12 residues. Deletions cut 6 bases from V and 6 bases from J, with 15 bases between. Per the germline V gene, CDR1 is DFQATT and CDR2 is SNEGSKA (reference sequence).

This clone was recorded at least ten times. The CDR3 DNA, read in part, is TGTGCCAGCAGCCGACAGGGGAACATT. Translated: CASSRQGNI. The entire CDR3 sequence reads CASSRQGNIQYF. The chain joins TRBV6-2 or TRBV6-3 to TRBJ2-4; 8 bases are a match to TRBD1. The read stops 3 residues short of the end of the CDR3; the missing end is completed from the germline J gene. J lost 7 bases, V lost 6 bases, and 2 bases had no gene match. Germline V gene data show CDR1 as MNHEY and CDR2 as SVGEGT. This CDR3 has 12 amino acids.

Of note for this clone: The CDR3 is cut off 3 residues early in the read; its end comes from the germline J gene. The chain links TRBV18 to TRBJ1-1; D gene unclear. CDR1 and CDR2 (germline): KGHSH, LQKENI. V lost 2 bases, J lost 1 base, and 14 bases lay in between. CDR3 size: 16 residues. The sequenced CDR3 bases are TGTGCCAGCTCACCAAGTCGCGGCCGCCGGAACACTGAA. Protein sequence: CASSPSRGRRNTE. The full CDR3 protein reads CASSPSRGRRNTEAFF.

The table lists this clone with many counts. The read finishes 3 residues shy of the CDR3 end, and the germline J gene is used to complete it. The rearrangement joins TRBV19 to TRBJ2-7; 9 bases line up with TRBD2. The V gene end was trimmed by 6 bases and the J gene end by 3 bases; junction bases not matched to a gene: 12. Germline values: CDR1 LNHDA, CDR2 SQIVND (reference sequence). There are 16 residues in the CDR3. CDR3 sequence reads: CASSLTGLAPDYEQYF. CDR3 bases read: TGTGCCAGTAGCCTAACAGGACTAGCGCCCGACTACGAG. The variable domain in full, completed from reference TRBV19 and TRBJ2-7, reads DGGITQSPKYLFRKEGQNVTLSCEQNLNHDAMYWYRQDPGQGLRLIYYSQIVNDFQKGDIAEGYSVSREKKESFPLTVTSAQKNPTAFYLCASSLTGLAPDYEQYFGPGTRLTVT.

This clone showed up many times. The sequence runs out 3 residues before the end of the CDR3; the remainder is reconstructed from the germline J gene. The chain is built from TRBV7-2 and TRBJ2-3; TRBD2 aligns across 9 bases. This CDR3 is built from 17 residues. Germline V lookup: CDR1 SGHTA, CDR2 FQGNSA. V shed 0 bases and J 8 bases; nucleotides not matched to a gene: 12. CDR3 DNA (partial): TGTGCCAGCAGCTTAGCCGTTCTAGCGGGGTCCGGGTCTACG. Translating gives CASSLAVLAGSGST. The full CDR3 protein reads CASSLAVLAGSGSTQYF. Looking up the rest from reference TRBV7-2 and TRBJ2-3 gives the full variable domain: GAGVSQSPSNKVTEKGKDVELRCDPISGHTALYWYRQSLGQGLEFLIYFQGNSAPDKSGLPSDRFSAERTGGSVSTLTIQRTQQEDSAVYLCASSLAVLAGSGSTQYFGPGTRLTVL.

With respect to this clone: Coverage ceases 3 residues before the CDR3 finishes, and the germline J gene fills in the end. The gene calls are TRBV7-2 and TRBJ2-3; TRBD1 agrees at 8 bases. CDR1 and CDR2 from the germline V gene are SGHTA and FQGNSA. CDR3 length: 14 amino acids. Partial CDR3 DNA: TGTGCCAGCAGCTTACGACAGGGGAAAGAGACG. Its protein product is CASSLRQGKET. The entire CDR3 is CASSLRQGKETQYF.